A selection of T cell receptor beta chains follows, all from one sample in a study of blood T cell repertoires in COVID-19. TCRdb's copy holds only in-frame clones and misses some; the assay was immunoSEQ multiplex PCR. The data hold tens of thousands of clones, with about 81% observed a single time. Specimen: peripheral blood. Receptors originate from a human donor in a cohort sampled during active COVID-19. The CDR3 runs from the conserved cysteine through the conserved F or W. D genes are given only for firm matches. Not all rows give a size; the values are once, few, many and, for expanded clones, a class.

d_gene: NA
abundance: NA
j_gene: TRBJ1-6
len: 16
v_gene: TRBV2
CDR3nt: TGTGCCAGCAGTGGGTTGGCAGGATTATATAATTCACCCCTCCACTTT
CDR3aa: CASSGLAGLYNSPLHF

d_gene: NA
abundance: NA
j_gene: TRBJ1-4
len: 14
v_gene: TRBV29-1
CDR3nt: TGCAGCGTTTCGAGGAGCGTTAAGGGGGAAAAACTGTTTTTT
CDR3aa: CSVSRSVKGEKLFF

d_gene: NA
abundance: NA
j_gene: TRBJ2-5
len: 14
v_gene: TRBV6-5
CDR3nt: TGTGCCAGCAGTAAGACCCTACAGAAGGAGACCCAGTACTTC
CDR3aa: CASSKTLQKETQYF

d_gene: TRBD1
abundance: NA
j_gene: TRBJ2-2
len: 17
v_gene: TRBV10-3
CDR3nt: TGTGCCATCAGGGTACTACAGGGGCCTGGGAGCACCGGGGAGCTGTTTTTT
CDR3aa: CAIRVLQGPGSTGELFF

d_gene: NA
abundance: NA
j_gene: TRBJ2-1
len: 11
v_gene: TRBV12-3/TRBV12-4
CDR3nt: TGTGCCAGCAGTTTAGCCGGGGGGCAGTTCTTC
CDR3aa: CASSLAGGQFF

d_gene: NA
abundance: NA
j_gene: TRBJ2-5
len: 13
v_gene: TRBV27
CDR3nt: TGTGCCAGCAGTTTTTCCATACGGGAGACCCAGTACTTC
CDR3aa: CASSFSIRETQYF

d_gene: TRBD2
abundance: NA
j_gene: TRBJ2-1
len: 15
v_gene: TRBV5-1
CDR3nt: TGCGCCAGCACCCAACCGGGACTAGCGTTGAATGAGCAGTTCTTC
CDR3aa: CASTQPGLALNEQFF

d_gene: NA
abundance: NA
j_gene: TRBJ2-2
len: 17
v_gene: TRBV18
CDR3nt: TGTGCCAGCTCACCAGAGACAGGCACAATGAACACCGGGGAGCTGTTTTTT
CDR3aa: CASSPETGTMNTGELFF

d_gene: TRBD1
abundance: once
j_gene: TRBJ2-1
len: 14
v_gene: TRBV7-6
CDR3nt: TGTGCCAGCAGCCGGGACAGCCGTGTCAATGAGCAGTTCTTC
CDR3aa: CASSRDSRVNEQFF

d_gene: NA
abundance: NA
j_gene: TRBJ2-3
len: 15
v_gene: TRBV10-3
CDR3nt: TGTGCCATCAGTTCACCTTGGGGAGGCACAGATACGCAGTATTTT
CDR3aa: CAISSPWGGTDTQYF

d_gene: TRBD1
abundance: NA
j_gene: TRBJ1-1
len: 14
v_gene: TRBV7-6
CDR3nt: TGTGCCAGCAGCTTAGGACAGGGTAACACTGAAGCTTTCTTT
CDR3aa: CASSLGQGNTEAFF

d_gene: TRBD2
abundance: NA
j_gene: TRBJ2-1
len: 16
v_gene: TRBV19
CDR3nt: TGTGCCAGTAGAAACCTCAGCGGGGGGAGCCTTTCGGGGCAGTTCTTC
CDR3aa: CASRNLSGGSLSGQFF

d_gene: NA
abundance: few
j_gene: TRBJ1-3
len: 13
v_gene: TRBV3-1/TRBV3-2
CDR3nt: TGTGCCAGCAGCCAAGCGAGCGGAAACACCATATATTTT
CDR3aa: CASSQASGNTIYF

d_gene: NA
abundance: NA
j_gene: TRBJ1-5
len: 15
v_gene: TRBV30
CDR3nt: TGTGCCTGGAGTGGATTTAATGCGGGCAATCAGCCCCAGCATTTT
CDR3aa: CAWSGFNAGNQPQHF

d_gene: TRBD1
abundance: NA
j_gene: TRBJ1-2
len: 10
v_gene: TRBV29-1
CDR3nt: TGCAGCGCTGGGACAGATGGCTACACCTTC
CDR3aa: CSAGTDGYTF

d_gene: TRBD2
abundance: NA
j_gene: TRBJ2-3
len: 14
v_gene: TRBV7-9
CDR3nt: TGTGCCAGCATCCACCCGGGGGGGGCAGATACGCAGTATTTT
CDR3aa: CASIHPGGADTQYF

d_gene: NA
abundance: NA
j_gene: TRBJ2-7
len: 13
v_gene: TRBV6-2/TRBV6-3
CDR3nt: TGTGCCAGCAGTTCACAGGGCCATCACGAGCAGTACTTC
CDR3aa: CASSSQGHHEQYF

d_gene: NA
abundance: few
j_gene: TRBJ1-2
len: 15
v_gene: TRBV6-5
CDR3nt: TGTGCCAGCAGGCGGGGGACAATCCCCGATAATGGCTACACCTTC
CDR3aa: CASRRGTIPDNGYTF

d_gene: NA
abundance: NA
j_gene: TRBJ1-1
len: 12
v_gene: TRBV12-3/TRBV12-4
CDR3nt: TGTGCCAGCAGAAGACAGAACACTGAAGCTTTCTTT
CDR3aa: CASRRQNTEAFF

d_gene: NA
abundance: once
j_gene: TRBJ2-3
len: 15
v_gene: TRBV7-9
CDR3nt: TGTGCCAGCAGCCCCGCGCCACAGGGTGTAGATACGCAGTATTTT
CDR3aa: CASSPAPQGVDTQYF

d_gene: NA
abundance: NA
j_gene: TRBJ2-1
len: 15
v_gene: TRBV11-3
CDR3nt: TGTGCCAGCAGCTTATTGGGAAGGCAGGGCGATGAGCAGTTCTTC
CDR3aa: CASSLLGRQGDEQFF

d_gene: NA
abundance: NA
j_gene: TRBJ1-2
len: 13
v_gene: TRBV9
CDR3nt: TGTGCCAGTAAGAGAGTCGGAAGAGGGGGCTACACCTTC
CDR3aa: CASKRVGRGGYTF

d_gene: TRBD2
abundance: NA
j_gene: TRBJ2-3
len: 16
v_gene: TRBV10-3
CDR3nt: TGTGCCATCAGTGAATTTGCGGGGGGAAGCACAGATACGCAGTATTTT
CDR3aa: CAISEFAGGSTDTQYF

d_gene: TRBD1
abundance: NA
j_gene: TRBJ2-5
len: 13
v_gene: TRBV19
CDR3nt: TGTGCCAGTAGTAGACAGGGTGGAGAGACCCAGTACTTC
CDR3aa: CASSRQGGETQYF

d_gene: TRBD1
abundance: once
j_gene: TRBJ1-2
len: 15
v_gene: TRBV6-5
CDR3nt: TGTGCCAGCAACCCAAGCGGACAGGGCGTCTATGGCTACACCTTC
CDR3aa: CASNPSGQGVYGYTF

d_gene: NA
abundance: NA
j_gene: TRBJ2-5
len: 11
v_gene: TRBV29-1
CDR3nt: TGCAGCGTTGGGCTCCACCAGACCCAGTACTTC
CDR3aa: CSVGLHQTQYF

d_gene: NA
abundance: NA
j_gene: TRBJ1-6
len: 15
v_gene: TRBV6-6
CDR3nt: TGTGCCAGCAGTTACAGAGGGGGAGATAATTCACCCCTCCACTTT
CDR3aa: CASSYRGGDNSPLHF

d_gene: TRBD1
abundance: NA
j_gene: TRBJ1-5
len: 14
v_gene: TRBV7-9
CDR3nt: TGTGCCAGCAGCTACGGACAGGGAGGGCAGCCCCAGCATTTT
CDR3aa: CASSYGQGGQPQHF

d_gene: NA
abundance: NA
j_gene: TRBJ2-3
len: 14
v_gene: TRBV6-5
CDR3nt: TGTGCCAGCCGCATAGGGCGGGGAGGAGATACGCAGTATTTT
CDR3aa: CASRIGRGGDTQYF

d_gene: TRBD1
abundance: NA
j_gene: TRBJ2-1
len: 14
v_gene: TRBV11-2
CDR3nt: TGTGCCAGCAGCACTTCAACAGGGGGCACTGAGCAGTTCTTC
CDR3aa: CASSTSTGGTEQFF

d_gene: TRBD1
abundance: NA
j_gene: TRBJ2-6
len: 15
v_gene: TRBV11-3
CDR3nt: TGTGCCAGCAGCATGAGGGGGCCTGGGGCCAACGTCCTGACTTTC
CDR3aa: CASSMRGPGANVLTF

d_gene: NA
abundance: NA
j_gene: TRBJ1-2
len: 13
v_gene: TRBV10-1
CDR3nt: TGCGCCAGCAGTGAGTCCCGCCAGTATGGCTACACCTTC
CDR3aa: CASSESRQYGYTF